This T cell receptor beta chain was recorded in a study of post-analysis software for immune sequencing data (dated by TCRdb to 2014 to 2015). Background for the entire study: The recorded disease courses included relapsing-remitting, secondary progressive and progressive-relapsing multiple sclerosis, and some patients had no subtype annotation. The patient repertoires were set against 10 to 11 previously published healthy control repertoires from donors whose ages ranged from roughly 6 to 27 years. A subset of samples was prepared in parallel using single-end sample barcoding, then pooled and co-amplified after Illumina adapter ligation.

Library preparation employed PCR. TCRdb lists the instrument as Illumina HiSeq 2500. To reduce PCR and sequencing biases, unique molecular identifiers were incorporated into the TCR beta cDNA libraries. Per 1 to 10 million input T cells, roughly 500,000 cDNA molecules were obtained, such that each molecule approximated one T cell. The same protocol used for the earlier healthy control dataset was applied to prepare and sequence the patient libraries. Within a given batch, samples were prepared together, multiplexed and sequenced on the same HiSeq lane. The paper's data handling went like this. MIGEC handled the raw barcoded reads, throwing out single-read molecular identifier groups before consensus assembly and CDR3 extraction. Clonotype tables were post-analysed with VDJtools, normalizing diversity by down-sampling all datasets to the smallest sample size. Repertoire overlap clustering matched CDR3 amino acid but not nucleotide sequences to correct batch-related cross-sample contamination. In-frame beta chains were kept once TCRdb had trimmed the public reads at Q25 with fastp and called clones with MiXCR. Each entry is one CDR3 protein sequence, shown with its most common DNA and genes. TCRdb, not the original authors, processed these V and J calls. The sample contains hundreds of thousands of distinct CDR3 sequences, less than 35% of them found a single time. Under 0.7% of the sample comes from the top ten.

What the work shows at the level of the full study, not this receptor alone: Significantly higher frequencies in patients than in controls were found for roughly 5 TRBV segments, including TRBV5-6, TRBV5-1 and TRBV20-1. Normalized Chao1 diversity was significantly lower in multiple sclerosis patients than controls, suggesting substantial peripheral T-cell clonal expansion. When samples were clustered directly using the F measure, samples prepared in the same batch co-clustered strongly, which prompted a batch-effect correction. The control group was slightly older than the multiple sclerosis patient group.

The junction shows trimming of 10 bases on V and 4 bases on J, plus 19 bases between the germline ends. The CDR3 spans 15 residues, from the cysteine through the phenylalanine. The retained sequence is limited to the CDR3, 45 bases, with the frame set at the first base. From the germline V gene, CDR1 is SGHVS and CDR2 is FQNEAQ. To demonstrate the VDJtools post-analysis software, the study profiled TCR beta repertoires from the peripheral blood of about 13 young patients with multiple sclerosis. The multiple sclerosis patients were children and adolescents ranging in age from about 6 to 16 years. As regards this clonotype: What antigen it recognizes has not been identified. No much larger clonotype is one base removed from it; base qualities were not supplied.

This sequence uses TRBV7-8 and TRBJ2-2, with the D gene possibly TRBD1 or TRBD2, each one fitting 7 bases. The origin of this receptor is a girl aged 10 to 17 with multiple sclerosis. Input material: blood. The nucleotides read TGTGCCATCAGGGGGAGCGGGACGTTCACCGGGGAGCTGTTTTTT. Its translation reads: CAIRGSGTFTGELFF.